The TCR beta chain described here comes from a study of blood T cell repertoires in COVID-19. Turning to the study itself: Samples taken during acute and convalescent COVID-19 were collected in the United States, Italy and Spain. PBMCs, B-cell-depleted T cells, or T cells provided the cDNA or gDNA that made up the material.

CDR1 MNHEY and CDR2 SVGAGI come from the germline V gene. The CDR3 is made up of 14 amino acids. V lost 6 bases and J 1 base, leaving 13 bases between the germline ends. The data were produced by immunoSEQ multiplex PCR, yet TCRdb's version contains in-frame clones alone and is incomplete. The sample consists of around 230,000 clones, roughly 87% of them appearing once. This receptor was identified in a man younger than 30 with acute COVID-19. The chain is built from TRBV6-5 and TRBJ2-7; D is perhaps TRBD1 (6 bases). Sequencing was done on a sample of PBMCs or T cells enriched from blood (not recorded which). CDR3 coding DNA: TGTGCCAGCAGCCTTAGGGACACTTCCTACGAGCAGTACTTC. The encoded protein is CASSLRDTSYEQYF.